This T cell receptor beta chain was captured in a study of spatial heterogeneity in lung cancer. The germline gives CDR1 DFQATT, CDR2 SNEGSKA (reference sequence). The length of the CDR3 is 14 residues. V lost 6 bases to trimming and J lost 1 base; unmatched junction nucleotides: 4. TCRdb re-derived calls from the 5' RACE reads in MiXCR, one entry per CDR3 protein. The sample has around 27,000 distinct CDR3 sequences; roughly 5.7% are singletons. Time point: blood at routine non-recurrence follow-up after resection. The chain recombines TRBV20-1 with TRBJ2-3, with TRBD2 matching over 10 bases. The input for sequencing was PBMCs, taken at follow-up. This receptor was obtained from a female donor with early-stage non-small cell lung cancer. The CDR3 here is CSAPSGGGTDTQYF. Here the CDR3 DNA reads TGCAGTGCCCCAAGCGGGGGGGGCACAGATACGCAGTATTTT.